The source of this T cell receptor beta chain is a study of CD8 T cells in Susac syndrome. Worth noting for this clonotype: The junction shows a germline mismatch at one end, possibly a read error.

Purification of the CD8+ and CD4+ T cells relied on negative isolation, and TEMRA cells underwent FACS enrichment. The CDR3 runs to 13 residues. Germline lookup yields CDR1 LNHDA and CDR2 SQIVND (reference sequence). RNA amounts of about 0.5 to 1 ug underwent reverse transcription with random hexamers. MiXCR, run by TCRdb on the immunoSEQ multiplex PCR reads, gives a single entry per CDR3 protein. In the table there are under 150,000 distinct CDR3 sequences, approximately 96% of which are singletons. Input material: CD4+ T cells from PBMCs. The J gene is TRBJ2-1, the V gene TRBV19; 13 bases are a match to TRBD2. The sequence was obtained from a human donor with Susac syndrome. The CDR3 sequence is CASSRGTSGATDF. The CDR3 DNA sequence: TGTGCCAGTAGTAGGGGGACTAGCGGGGCCACCGACTTC.